The clone carrying this T cell receptor (beta chain) was observed a few times. No antigen is known for it. The data were obtained in a study of identical twins. Study observations and caveats: The models gave estimates that fell short of the out-of-frame TCR alpha sharing seen in monozygotic twins. Part of the zero-insertion signal could reflect confounding by invariant MAIT and iNKT cells. With abundant cord blood beta clonotypes, insertions were fewer; memory repertoires showed no such pattern.

In germline, CDR1 is SNHLY, CDR2 FYNNEI. The CDR3 runs 14 residues. J gave up 0 bases and V 6 bases, and 3 bases lay outside the gene matches. Template switching added a universal primer binding site, and final cDNA carried unique molecular identifiers. TCRdb re-analysed the 5' RACE reads in MiXCR, keeping a single row per CDR3 protein. The sample records approximately 1.8 million distinct CDR3 sequences, about 32% being singletons. Sequenced: cord blood. The V gene is TRBV2, the J gene TRBJ2-3; 7 bases map to TRBD1. The clonotype was recovered from a newborn girl in good health. CDR3 amino acids: CASREQGSTDTQYF. CDR3 DNA: TGTGCCAGCAGGGAACAGGGGAGCACAGATACGCAGTATTTT.